A selection of T cell receptor beta chains follows, all from one sample in a study of siplizumab effects on memory and regulatory T cells. This table comes from immunoSEQ multiplex PCR, and its TCRdb copy is limited to in-frame clones, with some not included. The sample lists tens of thousands of clones, 94% occurring once. Material: non-Treg CD4+ T cells sorted from blood. The receptors come from a human donor in good health. The CDR3 runs from the conserved cysteine through the conserved F or W. D genes are given only for firm matches. Size is omitted from some rows. Given values are once, few, many or a class for expanded clones.

d_gene	j_gene	abundance	v_gene	CDR3nt	CDR3aa
.	TRBJ1-1	.	TRBV5-1	TGCGCCAGCAGTCTGCTCCAGGGGAACACTGAAGCTTTCTTT	CASSLLQGNTEAFF
.	TRBJ2-1	.	TRBV5-6	TGTGCCAGCAGCTCATCTTATGAGCAGTTCTTC	CASSSSYEQFF
.	TRBJ2-3	.	TRBV30	TGTGCCGCAGGGGAAAGCACAGATACGCAGTATTTT	CAAGESTDTQYF
.	TRBJ1-1	.	TRBV7-9	TGTGCCAGCAGCTTTCTTAAGAACACTGAAGCTTTCTTT	CASSFLKNTEAFF
.	TRBJ1-2	.	TRBV6-5	TGTGCCAGCAGTTACCGGGGGAGTGGTGGCTACACCTTC	CASSYRGSGGYTF
TRBD2	TRBJ2-1	.	TRBV5-1	TGCGCCAGCAGCCGGACTAGCGGGGGTAACAATGAGCAGTTCTTC	CASSRTSGGNNEQFF
.	TRBJ2-7	.	TRBV18	TGTGCCAGCTCACCACCTGGGCAGGGTCTCTACGAGCAGTACTTC	CASSPPGQGLYEQYF
.	TRBJ2-3	.	TRBV6-5	TGTGCCAGCAGTTACTCCCGCGTAACAGATACGCAGTATTTT	CASSYSRVTDTQYF
.	TRBJ2-5	.	TRBV30	TGTGCCTGGGGGAGTCAAGAGACCCAGTACTTC	CAWGSQETQYF
TRBD1	TRBJ1-2	.	TRBV5-6	TGTGCCAGCAGCTTGGCCCTCCCGGACAGGAAGGGCTACACCTTC	CASSLALPDRKGYTF
.	TRBJ1-4	.	TRBV10-3	TGTGCCATCAGTGAGGGAGGGGTTAATGAAAAACTGTTTTTT	CAISEGGVNEKLFF
TRBD1	TRBJ1-3	.	TRBV6-4	TGTGCCAGCAGCCAGACAGGGGGCACTGGAAACACCATATATTTT	CASSQTGGTGNTIYF
TRBD1	TRBJ1-1	.	TRBV19	TGTGCCAGTAGTATAGTAAGAAGGGGGCAGGGGGGAGTGAACACTGAAGCTTTCTTT	CASSIVRRGQGGVNTEAFF
.	TRBJ1-1	.	TRBV4-1	TGCGCCAGCAGCCAAGGGGAGAGGGCCAACACTGAAGCTTTCTTT	CASSQGERANTEAFF
.	TRBJ1-2	.	TRBV19	TGTGCCAGTAGACCGCGAGGGGGGCCGGGCGATGGCTACACCTTC	CASRPRGGPGDGYTF
TRBD1	TRBJ1-2	.	TRBV5-1	TGCGCCAGCAGCTTGGCCGTACAGGGGGCGTATGGCTACACCTTC	CASSLAVQGAYGYTF
.	TRBJ1-1	.	TRBV11-2	TGTGCCAGCAGCTTAGCAAGGAACACGTACACTGAAGCTTTCTTT	CASSLARNTYTEAFF
.	TRBJ1-3	.	TRBV9	TGTGCCAGCAGCGTAGGGCCGGAATCGGGCACCATATATTTT	CASSVGPESGTIYF
.	TRBJ2-1	.	TRBV5-8	TGTGCCAGCAGCTTGAGCGGTTTCTCCTACAATGAGCAGTTCTTC	CASSLSGFSYNEQFF
.	TRBJ1-5	.	TRBV15	TGTGCCACCAGCAGAGTTCCGGGAGGAAGCAATCAGCCCCAGCATTTT	CATSRVPGGSNQPQHF
TRBD1	TRBJ1-2	.	TRBV30	TGTGCCTATCACGGGACAGGGGGCTTGGACTATGGCTACACCTTC	CAYHGTGGLDYGYTF
TRBD2	TRBJ2-2	.	TRBV9	TGTGCCAGCAGCCCCTATGGAGCGGGGGGGAACACCGGGGAGCTGTTTTTT	CASSPYGAGGNTGELFF
TRBD1	TRBJ2-7	.	TRBV14	TGTGCCAGCAGTAAGGGGGCGCCCAGCTACGAGCAGTACTTC	CASSKGAPSYEQYF
.	TRBJ2-6	.	TRBV10-3	TGTGCCATCAGTGGACAGAGCTCTGGGGCCAACGTCCTGACTTTC	CAISGQSSGANVLTF
.	TRBJ1-1	.	TRBV30	TGTGCCTGGAGTTTTTTGGGGCGAGAGGACACTGAAGCTTTCTTT	CAWSFLGREDTEAFF
.	TRBJ2-3	.	TRBV21-1	TGTGCCAGCCCGCTAGTTTTAGCGGAACTCACAGATACGCAGTATTTT	CASPLVLAELTDTQYF
.	TRBJ1-1	once	TRBV7-8	TGTGCCAGCAGTCTCCAGGGAGGGTTCACTGAAGCTTTCTTT	CASSLQGGFTEAFF
.	TRBJ2-7	.	TRBV20-1	TGCAGTGCTAGTAGCGCCTACGAGCAGTACTTC	CSASSAYEQYF
TRBD2	TRBJ2-1	.	TRBV10-1	TGCGCCAGCAGTGAGTCCGGGACTAGTGTCGACAATGAGCAGTTCTTC	CASSESGTSVDNEQFF
TRBD1	TRBJ1-2	.	TRBV2	TGTGCCAGCACCAAGGACAGGGAAGGCACCTTC	CASTKDREGTF
TRBD2	TRBJ2-5	.	TRBV11-3	TGTGCCAGCAGCTTAGATGGGAGGGCCCAAGAGACCCAGTACTTC	CASSLDGRAQETQYF
.	TRBJ1-3	.	TRBV11-2	TGTGCCAGCAGCGCCGACAGCTCTGGAAACACCATATATTTT	CASSADSSGNTIYF
.	TRBJ2-3	.	TRBV7-7	TGTGCTAGCAGCCGGCCAGGGCTAGCAACCCGCACAGATACGCAGTATTTT	CASSRPGLATRTDTQYF
TRBD1	TRBJ2-5	.	TRBV5-1	TGCGCCAGCAGCTTGACAGGGGGCGTGGAGACCCAGTACTTC	CASSLTGGVETQYF
TRBD1	TRBJ2-3	.	TRBV18	TGTGCCAGCTCACAGACACAGGGGGTAACAGATACGCAGTATTTT	CASSQTQGVTDTQYF
.	TRBJ2-5	.	TRBV5-5	TGTGCCAGCAGCCGAATCGTAGAGACCCAGTACTTC	CASSRIVETQYF
TRBD2	TRBJ2-5	.	TRBV7-2	TGTGCCAGCAGCCCGAATCGACTAGCGGGTACTCATTGGGAGACCCAGTACTTC	CASSPNRLAGTHWETQYF
.	TRBJ1-2	.	TRBV18	TGTGCCAGCTCACCGGACAAGAACTATGGCTACACCTTC	CASSPDKNYGYTF
.	TRBJ1-1	.	TRBV5-1	TGCGCCAGCAGCTTATTCGCAGGAGGGAACACTGAAGCTTTCTTT	CASSLFAGGNTEAFF
TRBD1	TRBJ2-1	.	TRBV19	TGTGCCAGTAGTATCAGGGGGACCTACTCCTACAATGAGCAGTTCTTC	CASSIRGTYSYNEQFF
.	TRBJ1-1	once	TRBV19	TGTGCCAGTAGTACTCTAGACACGGGACGGGGAGCTTTCTTT	CASSTLDTGRGAFF
.	TRBJ2-7	.	TRBV6-1	TGTGCCAGCAGTGAACTCTCCTCGGGCAGGAACGAGCAGTACTTC	CASSELSSGRNEQYF
TRBD2	TRBJ2-1	.	TRBV27	TGTGCCAGCAGTTCGGGACTAGCGAACAATGAGCAGTTCTTC	CASSSGLANNEQFF
.	TRBJ1-4	.	TRBV5-6	TGTGCCAGCAGCTTGGGGAGCCCATCCGAAAAACTGTTTTTT	CASSLGSPSEKLFF
TRBD1	TRBJ2-7	.	TRBV7-2	TGTGCCAGCAGCTTAGCACAGGGGCTACCCTCCTACGAGCAGTACTTC	CASSLAQGLPSYEQYF
.	TRBJ2-7	.	TRBV6-6	TGTGCCAGCAGAAAGGACGTTCCCTACGAGCAGTACTTC	CASRKDVPYEQYF
TRBD1	TRBJ1-5	.	TRBV19	TGTGCCAGTAGTCTACGGACAGGGTTGAATAGCAATCAGCCCCAGCATTTT	CASSLRTGLNSNQPQHF
.	TRBJ1-2	.	TRBV30	TGTGCCTGGACCCCATCGGTGGGGGTTGGCTACACCTTC	CAWTPSVGVGYTF
.	TRBJ1-1	.	TRBV10-3	TGTGCCATCAGTGACGGGGCCGGAGACACTGAAGCTTTCTTT	CAISDGAGDTEAFF